These 13 T cell receptor beta chains share one sample of origin, sequenced in a study of lymphopenia after photon versus proton radiotherapy. Libraries were prepared by immunoSEQ multiplex PCR; TCRdb keeps only in-frame clonotypes and omits some of them. The data contain about 70,000 clones, around 93% of them singletons. The starting material was peripheral blood, obtained from a patient treated with photon-based radiotherapy. These receptors came from a woman between 40 and 50 years old with cholangiocarcinoma.

The CDR3 nucleotides are TGTGCCAGCAGCTCCGCGGTAGCGGGGGGCCACACAGATACGCAGTATTTT. Protein product: CASSSAVAGGHTDTQYF. This chain uses TRBV7-8 with TRBJ2-3; 10 nucleotides agree with TRBD2. The germline V gene has CDR1 SGHVS and CDR2 FQNEAQ. This CDR3 has 17 amino acids. The V gene end was trimmed by 4 bases and the J gene end by 2 bases; junction bases not matched to a gene: 9.

V is TRBV28 and J is TRBJ2-7; a possible D gene is TRBD2 (5 bases). Trimming pared 11 bases from V and 2 bases from J, leaving 13 bases between. CDR3 length: 12 residues. Germline CDR1 is MDHEN and CDR2 is SYDVKM. The CDR3 nucleotides are TGTGCCTCCGAGCGGTCCACCTACGAGCAGTACTTC. Amino acids: CASERSTYEQYF. The whole variable domain, filled in from reference TRBV28 and TRBJ2-7, reads DVKVTQSSRYLVKRTGEKVFLECVQDMDHENMFWYRQDPGLGLRLIYFSYDVKMKEKGDIPEGYSVSREKKERFSLILESASTNQTSMYLCASERSTYEQYFGPGTRLTVT.

The CDR3 here is CASSAHRGYGYTF. The CDR3 DNA reads as TGTGCCAGCAGTGCCCACAGGGGCTATGGCTACACCTTC. The chain employs TRBV25-1 and TRBJ1-2; 7 nucleotides align to TRBD1. Germline assignment: CDR1 MGHDK and CDR2 SYGVNS. The CDR3 sequence is 13 residues long. After removal of 4 bases from V and 4 bases from J, the junction contained 3 bases not matched to a gene.

The V call is TRBV9, the J call TRBJ1-2, with D possibly being TRBD1 (5 bases). Germline V gene lookup returns CDR1 SGDLS and CDR2 YYNGEE. The CDR3 is 13 amino acids. Trimming removed 3 bases at V and 8 bases at J, with 14 bases between. CDR3 residues: CASSAGDLSGYTF. CDR3 bases: TGTGCCAGCAGCGCTGGGGACCTCTCAGGCTACACCTTC.

The chain uses TRBV30 and TRBJ2-6; D remains unclear. Per germline, CDR1 GTSNPN and CDR2 SVGIG (reference sequence). V lost 1 base and J 0 bases, leaving 13 bases between the germline ends. This CDR3 has 17 amino acids. The CDR3 DNA follows: TGTGCCTGGAGTGGATATCCAGGATACTCTGGGGCCAACGTCCTGACTTTC. Encoded protein: CAWSGYPGYSGANVLTF.

The gene calls are TRBV10-3 and TRBJ1-5; maybe TRBD1 (5 bases). Trimming left V 8 bases short and J 0 bases short, with 8 bases between. The CDR3 is 13 residues long. Per the germline V gene, CDR1 is ENHRY and CDR2 is SYGVKD. CDR3 nucleotides: TGTGCCATCGGCAGGGATAGCAATCAGCCCCAGCATTTT. Translated, it gives CAIGRDSNQPQHF.

This clone turned up a few times. The V call is TRBV19, the J call TRBJ1-6; 7 bases are shared with TRBD1. The CDR3 has 14 amino acids. V trimming: 4 bases; J trimming: 7 bases; junction bases outside the gene matches: 4. Germline V gives CDR1 LNHDA, CDR2 SQIVND (reference sequence). The CDR3 DNA is TGTGCCAGTAGTACGCGGGACAGAAATTCACCCCTCCACTTT. Protein sequence: CASSTRDRNSPLHF.

Only one count was recorded for this clone. The chain couples TRBV18 to TRBJ2-7; a weak D match, TRBD1 (5 bases). Germline values: CDR1 KGHSH, CDR2 LQKENI. With 6 bases removed from V and 3 bases from J, the gap between germline ends came to 9 bases. This CDR3 has 12 amino acids. The CDR3 loop reads CASSSDSYEQYF. The CDR3 DNA reads TGTGCCAGCTCCTCCGACAGCTACGAGCAGTACTTC. Combining the CDR3 with reference TRBV18 and TRBJ2-7 gives the whole variable domain NAGVMQNPRHLVRRRGQEARLRCSPMKGHSHVYWYRQLPEEGLKFMVYLQKENIIDESGMPKERFSAEFPKEGPSILRIQQVVRGDSAAYFCASSSDSYEQYFGPGTRLTVT.

The chain combines TRBV11-2 with TRBJ1-5, with D possibly matching TRBD1 (6 bases). Trimming pared 6 bases from V and 7 bases from J, leaving 13 bases between. The CDR3 sequence is 13 residues long. Germline values: CDR1 SGHAT, CDR2 FQNNGV. Here the CDR3 DNA reads TGTGCCAGCAGTAGGGGGGGGTGGCAGCCCCAGCATTTT. Amino acid sequence: CASSRGGWQPQHF.

A single count supports this clone. The chain employs TRBV28 and TRBJ1-5, with 11 bases fitting TRBD1. The CDR3 sequence is 16 residues long. V lost 9 bases, J lost 2 bases, and 9 bases stayed unmatched. In germline, CDR1 is MDHEN, CDR2 SYDVKM. The CDR3 reads CASKMGQGVGNQPQHF. CDR3 nucleotide sequence: TGTGCCAGTAAGATGGGACAGGGGGTCGGCAATCAGCCCCAGCATTTT. The full variable domain, in which reference TRBV28 and TRBJ1-5 provide the parts outside the CDR3, is DVKVTQSSRYLVKRTGEKVFLECVQDMDHENMFWYRQDPGLGLRLIYFSYDVKMKEKGDIPEGYSVSREKKERFSLILESASTNQTSMYLCASKMGQGVGNQPQHFGDGTRLSIL.

This chain joins TRBV6-6 and TRBJ1-1; D is perhaps TRBD1 (6 bases). The CDR3 is made up of 15 amino acids. V shed 7 bases and J shed 5 bases, with 20 bases lying between them. Germline CDR1 reads MNHNY; CDR2 reads SVGAGI (reference sequence). As DNA, the CDR3 is TGTGCCAGCACCGCCCCCCGGGGGCGTAGGACTGAAGCTTTCTTT. Protein sequence: CASTAPRGRRTEAFF.

The V gene is TRBV5-1, the J gene TRBJ2-7, with D possibly matching TRBD1 (5 bases). The ends were cut back, 3 bases at V and 3 bases at J, with 16 bases in the middle. The CDR3 spans 15 residues. CDR1 is SGHRS and CDR2 is YFSETQ in the germline V gene. For the CDR3, the DNA is TGCGCCAGCAGCTCAAATCAGGGAAATCTCTACGAGCAGTACTTC. This translates into CASSSNQGNLYEQYF. Drawing the rest from reference TRBV5-1 and TRBJ2-7, the complete variable domain is KAGVTQTPRYLIKTRGQQVTLSCSPISGHRSVSWYQQTPGQGLQFLFEYFSETQRNKGNFPGRFSGRQFSNSRSEMNVSTLELGDSALYLCASSSNQGNLYEQYFGPGTRLTVT.

The rearrangement joins TRBV7-9 to TRBJ1-2, with D maybe TRBD1 (6 bases). V was pared by 5 bases and J by 4 bases, with 20 bases between. CDR1 is SEHNR, CDR2 FQNEAQ, per germline (reference sequence). The length of the CDR3 is 16 residues. CDR3 sequence reads: CASSHPPGATTYGYTF. Here the CDR3 DNA reads TGTGCCAGCAGCCACCCACCGGGGGCAACAACCTATGGCTACACCTTC.